This TCR beta chain was profiled in a study of CD8+CD57+ T cells in acquired aplastic anemia. All sequencing subjects had displayed CD8+CD57+ cell expansion on flow cytometry. V was pared by 3 bases and J by 2 bases, with 10 bases between. There are 13 residues in the CDR3. Germline V CDR1 and CDR2: DFQATT, SNEGSKA (reference sequence). The TCR beta profiling, which covered VDJ combination and CDR3 sequence, was carried out using genomic DNA as the template. TCRdb reprocessed the reads with MiXCR, giving one entry per CDR3 protein. Here the sample spans 250,000 to 300,000 distinct CDR3 sequences, 45% to 65% being singletons.

Sequencing was performed on sorted CD4+, CD8+, or CD8+CD57+ T cells (not recorded which) from PBMCs. The chain joins TRBV20-1 to TRBJ1-2; D remains ambiguous. This sequence was found in a human donor with aplastic anemia. The DNA of the CDR3 is TGCAGTGCTAGGAGGATGGGAAACTATGGCTACACCTTC. Its translation: CSARRMGNYGYTF.